The present TCR beta chain was sequenced within a study of read filtering for tumor transcriptome and immune sequencing. As for the study in general: DNase treatment preceded whole-transcriptome library preparation.

The library was built from roughly 400 ng RNA with molecular barcoded adaptors for alpha/delta and beta/gamma chains. Via MiXCR, TCRdb re-called the reads, giving one row per CDR3 protein. The data hold approximately 90,000 distinct CDR3 sequences, with roughly 21% observed a single time. V was cut by 4 bases and J by 0 bases, with 9 bases left in between. CDR1 and CDR2 from the germline V gene are SGHKS and YYEKEE (reference sequence). CDR3 length equals 14 residues. The sample was a population of CD138-negative cells sorted from bone marrow. V and J are TRBV5-5 and TRBJ2-3; D gene uncertain. This clonotype was sampled from a donor at least 40 years old with multiple myeloma. The CDR3 is CASSRAASTDTQYF. In DNA, the CDR3 is TGTGCCAGCAGCCGGGCGGCTAGCACAGATACGCAGTATTTT.